This record covers a single TCR beta chain. Antigen specificity is unknown. Sequencing used cDNA as its template, made by extracting RNA and reverse transcribing it. TCRdb keeps only in-frame clones here, not all; method: immunoSEQ multiplex PCR. The data show 120,000 or so clones, roughly 55% seen once. V lost 1 base, J lost 4 bases, and 11 bases lay in between. CDR3 length equals 14 residues. The germline V gene encodes CDR1 SGHRS and CDR2 YFSETQ. The treatment was: oral pan-JAK inhibitor, 5-10 mg twice daily. Samples from alopecia areata patients were lesional scalp punch biopsies and peripheral blood. This entry is derived from a study of CD8+ T cells in alopecia areata. Looking at the study overall: The study gave treated patients oral tofacitinib at 5 to 10 mg twice daily.

General observations from the study: Elevated clonality characterized lesional scalp relative to normal scalp, particularly in alopecia totalis/universalis. Besides other cells, scalp samples also yield sequences of resident alphabeta T cells from normal skin.

The chain uses TRBV5-1 and TRBJ1-2; D gene uncertain. Sequences were derived from CD4+ T cells sorted from blood, sampled at week 4, from a patient treated with tofacitinib. This clonotype was sampled from a human donor with alopecia areata. CDR3 residues: CASSLYTSGYGYTF. CDR3 nucleotide sequence: TGCGCCAGCAGCTTGTACACTTCGGGCTATGGCTACACCTTC.